This T cell receptor (beta chain) was identified in a study of cytomegalovirus exposure and HLA in healthy donors. PCR involved 60 Vbeta and 13 Jbeta primers. Data came from immunoSEQ multiplex PCR; TCRdb stores just in-frame clones and leaves some out. Of about 140,000 clones in the sample, approximately 90% were seen once. V dropped 6 bases and J dropped 5 bases, with 19 bases sitting between them. Germline assignment: CDR1 MNHNY and CDR2 SVGAGI (reference sequence). The CDR3 runs 15 residues. Sequenced material: PBMCs. This sequence was found in a woman in her twenties or thirties in good health and CMV-seronegative. The rearrangement joins TRBV6-6 to TRBJ2-5; the D gene is possibly TRBD2 (7 bases). CDR3 residues: CASSLLGGRGETQYF. CDR3 nucleotides: TGTGCCAGCAGCCTATTGGGGGGGCGTGGGGAGACCCAGTACTTC.